The TCR beta chain under discussion was sequenced for a study of T cells in localized non-small cell lung cancer. Regarding the study as a whole: A denser population of T cells in blood accompanied longer overall survival. Appearing in adjacent lung were a median roughly 59 of the top 100 tumor clones.

The repertoire was sequenced with immunoSEQ multiplex PCR; TCRdb's copy has only in-frame clones and lacks some. The sample lists some 80,000 clones, about 83% occurring once. This CDR3 has 13 residues. V was trimmed by 6 bases and J by 2 bases, leaving 8 bases between them. Looked up from germline, CDR1 is MNHNS and CDR2 is SASEGT. Concerning this clone itself: Antigen unknown.

Sequencing was performed on peripheral blood, taken before any cancer treatment. This TCR came from a man aged 40-75 years with stage I lung adenocarcinoma. This chain uses TRBV6-1 with TRBJ1-3, with unresolved D. CDR3 DNA: TGTGCCAGCAGCACAATTCCTGGAAACACCATATATTTT. Its translation: CASSTIPGNTIYF.